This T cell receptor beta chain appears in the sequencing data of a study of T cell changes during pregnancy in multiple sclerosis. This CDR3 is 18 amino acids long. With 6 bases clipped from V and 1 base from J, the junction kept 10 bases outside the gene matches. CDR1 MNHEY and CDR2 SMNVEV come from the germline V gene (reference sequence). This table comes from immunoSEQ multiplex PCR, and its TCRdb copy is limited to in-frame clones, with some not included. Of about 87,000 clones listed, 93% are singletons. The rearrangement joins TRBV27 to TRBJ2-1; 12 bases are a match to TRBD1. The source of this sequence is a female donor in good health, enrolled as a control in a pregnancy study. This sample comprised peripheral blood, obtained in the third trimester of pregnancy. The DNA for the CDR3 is TGTGCCAGCAGGCCCGGGACAGGGGGCCAGTTTTCCTACAATGAGCAGTTCTTC. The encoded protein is CASRPGTGGQFSYNEQFF.